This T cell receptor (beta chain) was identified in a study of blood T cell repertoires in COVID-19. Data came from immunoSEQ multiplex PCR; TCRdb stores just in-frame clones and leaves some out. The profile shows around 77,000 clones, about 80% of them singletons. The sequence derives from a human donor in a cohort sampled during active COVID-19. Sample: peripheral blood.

CDR3 loop: CAWDRDGLAFF. CDR3 coding DNA: TGTGCCTGGGACAGGGATGGTTTAGCTTTCTTT. The chain uses TRBV30 and TRBJ1-1; 7 bases line up with TRBD1. The CDR3 is 11 residues long. Germline values: CDR1 GTSNPN, CDR2 SVGIG (reference sequence). The trim removed 5 bases at V and 10 bases at J, leaving 7 bases unmatched. The full variable domain, its missing parts supplied by reference TRBV30 and TRBJ1-1, is SQTIHQWPATLVQPVGSPLSLECTVEGTSNPNLYWYRQAAGRGLQLLFYSVGIGQISSEVPQNLSASRPQDRQFILSSKKLLLSDSGFYLCAWDRDGLAFFGQGTRLTVV.